The entry below gives a single TCR beta chain sequence along with its context. Its antigen remains unidentified. No cell sorting was done before RNA was extracted from the tissue. Three rounds of nested PCR, following a modified ARM-PCR protocol, produced the TCRbeta library. Via MiXCR, TCRdb re-called the multiplex PCR reads, giving one row per CDR3 protein. The table lists some 71,000 distinct CDR3 sequences, around 77% of them singletons, with about 9.2% in the top ten. This specimen comes from a study of tumor and adjacent non-tumor tissue in lung cancer. Study context: There were around 11 adenocarcinoma, a couple of squamous cell carcinoma and 1 small cell lung cancer cases. Samples averaged around 4 million productive TCRbeta reads each.

Study conclusions and caveats: Tumor repertoires had a smaller top 100 clone share than normal lung. Tumor tissue had significantly higher TCR diversity than normal lung.

The CDR3 covers 15 residues. Germline CDR1 is WNHNN and CDR2 is SYGVQD (reference sequence). The clonotype comes from a woman aged 40 to 50 with non-small cell lung cancer. The sample comprised lung tumor tissue. The chain employs TRBV10-1 and TRBJ2-2, with D uncertain. The CDR3 protein is CVSSEHQTDTGELFF. CDR3 bases: TGCGTCAGTAGTGAACACCAGACTGACACCGGGGAGCTGTTTTTT.